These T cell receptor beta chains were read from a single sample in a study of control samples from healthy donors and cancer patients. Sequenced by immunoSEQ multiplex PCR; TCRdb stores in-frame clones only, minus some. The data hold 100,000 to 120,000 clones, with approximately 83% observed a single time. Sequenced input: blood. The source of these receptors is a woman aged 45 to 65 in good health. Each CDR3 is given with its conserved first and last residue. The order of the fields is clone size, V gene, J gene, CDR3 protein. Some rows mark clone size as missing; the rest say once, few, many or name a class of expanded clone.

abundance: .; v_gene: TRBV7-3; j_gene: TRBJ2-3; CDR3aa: CASSSTSGGITDTQYF
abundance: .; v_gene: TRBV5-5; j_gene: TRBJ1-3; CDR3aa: CASSLGGQGSNTIYF
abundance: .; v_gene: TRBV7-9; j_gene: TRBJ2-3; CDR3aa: CASSLARFGAGTDTQYF
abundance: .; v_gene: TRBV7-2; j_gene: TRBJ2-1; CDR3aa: CASSQIRTGAGNEQFF
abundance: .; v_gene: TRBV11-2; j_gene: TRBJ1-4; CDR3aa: CASSLVPQGRGKLFF
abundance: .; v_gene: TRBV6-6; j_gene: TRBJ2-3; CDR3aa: CASTSRGTDTQYF
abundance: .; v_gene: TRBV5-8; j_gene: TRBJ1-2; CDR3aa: CASSLATSILMGYTF
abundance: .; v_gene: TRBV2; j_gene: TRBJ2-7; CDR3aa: CASRVGLAGGSYEQYF
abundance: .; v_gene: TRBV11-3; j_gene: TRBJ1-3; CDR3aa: CASSLVSDSSGNTIYF
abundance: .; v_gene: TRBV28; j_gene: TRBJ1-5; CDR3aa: CAILAGTGNQPQHF
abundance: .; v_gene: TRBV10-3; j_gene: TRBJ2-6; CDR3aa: CAISDRSSGANVLTF
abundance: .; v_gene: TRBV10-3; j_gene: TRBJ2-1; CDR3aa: CAISEGKKRGRPKMNKPYNEQFF
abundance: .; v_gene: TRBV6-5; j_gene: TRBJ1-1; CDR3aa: CASEFGRKGTEAFF
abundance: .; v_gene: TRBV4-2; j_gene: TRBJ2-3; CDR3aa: CASSQARLAGNTQYF
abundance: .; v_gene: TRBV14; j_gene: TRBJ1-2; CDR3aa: CASSQNHGTGSGYTF
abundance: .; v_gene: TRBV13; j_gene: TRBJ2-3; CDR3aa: CASSLRSGELTDTQYF
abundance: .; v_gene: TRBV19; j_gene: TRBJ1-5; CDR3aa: CASNELLQPQHF
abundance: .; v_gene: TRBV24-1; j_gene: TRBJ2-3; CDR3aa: CATSDFPRSTDTQYF
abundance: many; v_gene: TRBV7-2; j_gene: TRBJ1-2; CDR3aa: CASSESGRRGYTF
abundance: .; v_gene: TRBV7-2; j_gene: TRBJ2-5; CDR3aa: CASSLGGQGAMKTQYF
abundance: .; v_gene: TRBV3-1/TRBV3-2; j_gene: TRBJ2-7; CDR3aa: CASSQDRGGRAGEQYF
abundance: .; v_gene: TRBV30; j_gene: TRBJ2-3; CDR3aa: CAWSAQAGGVDTQYF
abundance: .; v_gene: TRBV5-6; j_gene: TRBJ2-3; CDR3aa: CASSLGLGTDTQYF
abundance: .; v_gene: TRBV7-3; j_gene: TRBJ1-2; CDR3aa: CASSGGGGGYTF
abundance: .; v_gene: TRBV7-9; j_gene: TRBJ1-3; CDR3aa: CASSLETGNTIYF
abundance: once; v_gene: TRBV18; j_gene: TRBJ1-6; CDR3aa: CASSVSYNSPLHF
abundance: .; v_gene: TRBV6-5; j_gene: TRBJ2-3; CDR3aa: CATRDRASDTQYF
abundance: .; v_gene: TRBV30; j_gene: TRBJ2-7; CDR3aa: CARSQGEPYEQYF
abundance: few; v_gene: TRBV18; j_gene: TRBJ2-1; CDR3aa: CASSPSGYSYNEQFF
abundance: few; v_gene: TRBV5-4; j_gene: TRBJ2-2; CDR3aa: CASSPGGAIGELFF
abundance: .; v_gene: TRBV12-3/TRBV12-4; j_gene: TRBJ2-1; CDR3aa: CASSNRAENEQFF
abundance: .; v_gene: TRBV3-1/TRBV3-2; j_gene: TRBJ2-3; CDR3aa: CASSRKFRTSSNTDTQYF
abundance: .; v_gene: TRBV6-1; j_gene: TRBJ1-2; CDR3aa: CASNLGVVNYGYTF
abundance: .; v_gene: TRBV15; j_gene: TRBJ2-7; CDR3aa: CATSSGLGYEQYF
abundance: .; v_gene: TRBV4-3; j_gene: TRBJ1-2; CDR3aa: CASSPDRARGYTF
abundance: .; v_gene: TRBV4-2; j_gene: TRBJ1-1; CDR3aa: CASTRGGGALNTEAFF
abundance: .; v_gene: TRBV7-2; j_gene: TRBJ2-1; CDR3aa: CASSESKQGAGNEQFF
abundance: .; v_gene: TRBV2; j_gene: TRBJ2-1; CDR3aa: CASSLTSGNTGEQFF
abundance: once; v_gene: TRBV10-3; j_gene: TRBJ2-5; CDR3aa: CAVGLSETQYF
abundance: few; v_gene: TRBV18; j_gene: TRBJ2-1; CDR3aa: CASSTTTSGSLNEQFF
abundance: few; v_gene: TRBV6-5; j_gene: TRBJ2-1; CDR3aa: CASTVTGSGSGEQFF
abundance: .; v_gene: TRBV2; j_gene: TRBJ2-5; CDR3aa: CASSEALAGGAETQYF
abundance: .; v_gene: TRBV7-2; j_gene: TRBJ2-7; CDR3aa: CASSLVGGKYEQYF